The rows below give T cell receptor beta chains drawn from one sample of a study of cytomegalovirus exposure and HLA in healthy donors. The data were produced by immunoSEQ multiplex PCR, yet TCRdb's version contains in-frame clones alone and is incomplete. The profile covers approximately 120,000 clones, with around three quarters appearing a single time and less than 15% taken by the ten largest. Sequenced: PBMCs. These TCRs come from a woman aged 55-69 years in good health and CMV-seropositive. Each CDR3 is given with its conserved first and last residue. The D gene is left open where the match is weak. Clone size is given for some rows only: seen once, a few or many times, or a class if the clone is expanded.

v_gene	j_gene	abundance	d_gene	CDR3aa	CDR3nt
TRBV27	TRBJ2-7	-	TRBD1	CASSSQPGQGKGGEQYF	TGTGCCAGCAGTTCGCAACCAGGACAGGGCAAGGGTGGCGAGCAGTACTTC
TRBV19	TRBJ1-5	-	-	CASSTAASGTLSNQPQHF	TGTGCCAGTAGTACTGCAGCTTCCGGGACACTTAGCAATCAGCCCCAGCATTTT
TRBV9	TRBJ2-2	-	-	CASSVGRVGTGELFF	TGTGCCAGCAGCGTCGGCAGGGTGGGCACCGGGGAGCTGTTTTTT
TRBV4-3	TRBJ2-1	-	TRBD1	CASSQESGTGLRFF	TGCGCCAGCAGCCAGGAGAGCGGGACAGGGCTTCGGTTCTTC
TRBV7-6	TRBJ1-5	-	-	CASSLEEAGVDSNQPQHF	TGTGCCAGCAGCTTAGAGGAGGCAGGGGTCGATAGCAATCAGCCCCAGCATTTT
TRBV7-9	TRBJ2-7	-	-	CASSPGRGRTYEQYF	TGTGCCAGCAGCCCTGGAAGGGGCAGGACCTACGAGCAGTACTTC
TRBV9	TRBJ2-1	-	TRBD2	CASSPQPPGLAGMYNEQFF	TGTGCCAGCAGCCCCCAGCCCCCGGGACTAGCGGGGATGTACAATGAGCAGTTCTTC
TRBV25-1	TRBJ2-5	-	TRBD2	CASSDPTSGLREQYF	TGTGCCAGCAGTGATCCGACTAGCGGACTACGTGAGCAGTACTTC
TRBV9	TRBJ1-3	-	TRBD1	CASSPGTGGVSGNTIYF	TGTGCCAGCAGCCCTGGGACAGGTGGTGTCTCTGGAAACACCATATATTTT
TRBV7-6	TRBJ2-7	-	TRBD1	CASSPEIGGTYEQYF	TGTGCCAGCAGCCCCGAGATAGGGGGCACCTACGAGCAGTACTTC
TRBV6-1	TRBJ2-7	-	TRBD2	CASTPALAGVVEQYF	TGTGCCAGCACTCCAGCCTTGGCGGGAGTCGTTGAGCAGTACTTC
TRBV7-2	TRBJ2-3	-	TRBD2	CASSLAISGRGLDTQYF	TGTGCCAGCAGCTTAGCTATTAGCGGGAGGGGATTAGATACGCAGTATTTT
TRBV6-1	TRBJ1-1	few	-	CAIRQDTNTEAFF	TGTGCCATCCGACAGGATACGAACACTGAAGCTTTCTTT
TRBV10-3	TRBJ2-7	-	TRBD1	CAISDFGTGSYEQYF	TGTGCCATCAGTGATTTCGGGACAGGGAGCTACGAGCAGTACTTC
TRBV5-8	TRBJ1-5	-	-	CASSVLYWRGDSNQPQHF	TGTGCCAGCAGCGTCTTGTATTGGAGGGGCGATAGCAATCAGCCCCAGCATTTT
TRBV5-1	TRBJ1-1	-	-	CASSLTGNTEAFF	TGCGCCAGCAGCTTGACAGGGAACACTGAAGCTTTCTTT
TRBV2	TRBJ2-1	-	TRBD1	CASSEPGQSDNEQFF	TGTGCCAGCAGTGAACCGGGACAGAGCGACAATGAGCAGTTCTTC
TRBV5-1	TRBJ2-3	-	-	CASSLGSGMGVADTQYF	TGCGCCAGCAGCTTGGGGTCCGGGATGGGTGTTGCAGATACGCAGTATTTT
TRBV9	TRBJ2-6	few	-	CASSPRGGPRSGANVLTF	TGTGCCAGCAGCCCGAGGGGGGGGCCGCGCTCTGGGGCCAACGTCCTGACTTTC
TRBV5-8	TRBJ2-3	-	-	CASKTSGDTQYF	TGTGCCAGCAAGACAAGCGGGGATACGCAGTATTTT
TRBV6-5	TRBJ2-7	-	TRBD1	CASSRGTDYYEQYF	TGTGCCAGCAGCCGAGGGACAGACTACTACGAGCAGTACTTC
TRBV5-1	TRBJ2-1	-	-	CASRLEGIRYNEQFF	TGCGCCAGCAGGTTAGAGGGCATACGTTACAATGAGCAGTTCTTC
TRBV9	TRBJ2-7	few	-	CASSSFRGEQYF	TGTGCCAGCAGTTCATTCAGGGGTGAGCAGTACTTC
TRBV2	TRBJ2-1	-	-	CASTEEVPYNEQFF	TGTGCCAGCACCGAGGAGGTCCCCTACAATGAGCAGTTCTTC
TRBV7-2	TRBJ2-3	-	-	CASRRGLATDTQYF	TGTGCCAGCAGACGCGGACTGGCCACAGATACGCAGTATTTT
TRBV11-2	TRBJ1-4	once	-	CASRSGGSNEKLFF	TGTGCCAGCAGGAGTGGAGGATCTAATGAAAAACTGTTTTTT
TRBV4-3	TRBJ1-1	once	TRBD1	CASSQGPGRDRGRKGTEAFF	TGCGCCAGCAGCCAAGGCCCCGGCCGGGACAGGGGGCGTAAGGGCACTGAAGCTTTCTTT
TRBV5-5	TRBJ1-1	-	-	CASSLGVEVTGGAFF	TGTGCCAGCAGCTTGGGTGTCGAGGTTACGGGAGGAGCTTTCTTT
TRBV29-1	TRBJ1-1	-	TRBD1	CSAESRDSNKEAFF	TGCAGCGCTGAAAGCCGGGACAGCAACAAGGAAGCTTTCTTT